Below are 2 T cell receptor beta chains sequenced from a single sample in a study of T cell responses to AZD1222 COVID-19 vaccine. This table comes from immunoSEQ multiplex PCR, and its TCRdb copy is limited to in-frame clones, with some not included. Counted here are 150,000 or so clones, 90% to 95% occurring once; the ten biggest clones make up 2.6%. The input for sequencing was peripheral blood, taken on day 0 of AZD1222 vaccination. These receptors were taken from an adult in good health.

This clone was observed a single time. V is TRBV19 and J is TRBJ1-2; TRBD1 matches at 8 bases. The CDR3 loop spans 17 amino acids. The trim removed 5 bases at V and 6 bases at J, leaving 17 bases unmatched. Germline-derived CDR1 and CDR2 are LNHDA and SQIVND (reference sequence). CDR3 sequence reads: CASSRDRLSFRPHGYTF. CDR3 nucleotides: TGTGCCAGTAGTCGGGACAGGCTCTCATTCCGACCTCATGGCTACACCTTC.

The chain has TRBV7-8 and TRBJ1-1; TRBD1 aligns across 10 bases. The CDR3 spans 15 residues. With V trimmed by 5 bases and J by 4 bases, 7 bases remained unmatched. The germline gives CDR1 SGHVS, CDR2 FQNEAQ. The CDR3 region is CASSIGTGVFTEAFF. Here the CDR3 DNA reads TGTGCCAGCAGCATTGGGACAGGGGTTTTCACTGAAGCTTTCTTT.